The rows below give T cell receptor beta chains drawn from one sample of a study of blood T cell repertoires in COVID-19. This table comes from immunoSEQ multiplex PCR, and its TCRdb copy is limited to in-frame clones, with some not included. The table lists a few hundred thousand clones, roughly nine tenths of them singletons. The source material was peripheral blood. Receptors were obtained from a woman aged 30 to 39 with COVID-19, enrolled during active disease. The CDR3 runs from the conserved cysteine through the conserved F or W. A D gene is named only where the DNA matches it firmly. Some rows mark clone size as missing; the rest say once, few, many or name a class of expanded clone.

v_call: TRBV9
clone_size: .
j_call: TRBJ2-3
d_call: .
cdr3_aa: CASSVGVRMDSTDTQYF
cdr3_nt: TGTGCCAGCAGCGTAGGTGTCAGGATGGATAGCACAGATACGCAGTATTTT

v_call: TRBV5-5
clone_size: .
j_call: TRBJ1-1
d_call: .
cdr3_aa: CASSRGASTEAFF
cdr3_nt: TGTGCCAGCAGCCGGGGGGCTTCTACTGAAGCTTTCTTT

v_call: TRBV5-6
clone_size: .
j_call: TRBJ2-5
d_call: TRBD2
cdr3_aa: CASSPRFTAGAQETQYF
cdr3_nt: TGTGCCAGCAGCCCTCGCTTCACAGCGGGAGCCCAAGAGACCCAGTACTTC

v_call: TRBV2
clone_size: .
j_call: TRBJ2-7
d_call: TRBD2
cdr3_aa: CASSESASGTYEQYF
cdr3_nt: TGTGCCAGCAGTGAATCGGCTAGCGGAACCTACGAGCAGTACTTC

v_call: TRBV19
clone_size: .
j_call: TRBJ2-4
d_call: .
cdr3_aa: CASDQQGARNIQYF
cdr3_nt: TGTGCCAGTGACCAACAGGGTGCCAGAAACATTCAGTACTTC

v_call: TRBV14
clone_size: .
j_call: TRBJ2-1
d_call: TRBD2
cdr3_aa: CASSQGQLAGAYNEQFF
cdr3_nt: TGTGCCAGCAGCCAAGGACAACTAGCGGGGGCCTACAATGAGCAGTTCTTC

v_call: TRBV3-1/TRBV3-2
clone_size: .
j_call: TRBJ1-2
d_call: .
cdr3_aa: CASSSQGHYGYTF
cdr3_nt: TGTGCCAGCAGCTCACAGGGTCACTATGGCTACACCTTC

v_call: TRBV6-5
clone_size: few
j_call: TRBJ1-2
d_call: .
cdr3_aa: CASRSGIVGYGYTF
cdr3_nt: TGTGCCAGCAGGTCAGGGATAGTTGGCTATGGCTACACCTTC

v_call: TRBV5-8
clone_size: .
j_call: TRBJ1-1
d_call: .
cdr3_aa: CASSLWTDPSMNTEAFF
cdr3_nt: TGTGCCAGCAGCTTGTGGACGGATCCTAGCATGAACACTGAAGCTTTCTTT

v_call: TRBV5-6
clone_size: .
j_call: TRBJ2-3
d_call: .
cdr3_aa: CASSQERHRVDTQYF
cdr3_nt: TGTGCCAGCAGCCAAGAGAGGCACAGGGTAGATACGCAGTATTTT

v_call: TRBV10-1
clone_size: .
j_call: TRBJ2-3
d_call: TRBD2
cdr3_aa: CASTHGEREYADTQYF
cdr3_nt: TGCGCCAGCACGCACGGGGAGCGGGAGTATGCAGATACGCAGTATTTT

v_call: TRBV24-1
clone_size: once
j_call: TRBJ2-3
d_call: TRBD2
cdr3_aa: CATSDLGGGALDTQYF
cdr3_nt: TGTGCCACCAGTGATTTGGGCGGGGGGGCCTTGGATACGCAGTATTTT

v_call: TRBV7-2
clone_size: .
j_call: TRBJ2-2
d_call: .
cdr3_aa: CASRTQRSAGELFF
cdr3_nt: TGTGCCAGCAGGACACAGCGGTCGGCCGGGGAGCTGTTTTTT

v_call: TRBV5-6
clone_size: .
j_call: TRBJ1-1
d_call: TRBD1
cdr3_aa: CASSLPDRGRFGPEAFF
cdr3_nt: TGTGCCAGCAGCTTGCCGGACAGGGGGCGCTTTGGTCCTGAAGCTTTCTTT

v_call: TRBV11-2
clone_size: .
j_call: TRBJ1-1
d_call: TRBD1
cdr3_aa: CASSPSGGGGKAFF
cdr3_nt: TGTGCCAGCAGCCCATCAGGGGGCGGTGGGAAAGCTTTCTTT

v_call: TRBV10-3
clone_size: .
j_call: TRBJ2-5
d_call: .
cdr3_aa: CAISEEGEETQYF
cdr3_nt: TGTGCCATCAGTGAGGAGGGTGAAGAGACCCAGTACTTC

v_call: TRBV14
clone_size: once
j_call: TRBJ2-5
d_call: TRBD1
cdr3_aa: CASNRQGQETQYF
cdr3_nt: TGTGCCAGCAATCGACAGGGACAAGAGACCCAGTACTTC